The T cell receptor beta chain described here comes from a study of blood T cell repertoires in COVID-19. The wider study: Samples representing acute and convalescent COVID-19 were sourced from the United States, Italy and Spain. The analysed material was cDNA or gDNA that came from T cells, B-cell-depleted T cells, or PBMCs.

The germline gives CDR1 SEHNR, CDR2 FQNEAQ (reference sequence). V lost 3 bases and J 3 bases, leaving 11 bases between the germline ends. CDR3 size: 14 residues. Per the study methods: Reference gene primer amplification yielded estimated nucleated cell counts. Here immunoSEQ multiplex PCR was the method, and the copy in TCRdb shows in-frame clones only, minus some. V and J calls and clone size are as listed in that table; D and trimming were resolved from the DNA. This repertoire shows approximately 170,000 clones, just over 90% found once; its top ten account for around 2%. Seattle's enrolled individuals joined amid active infection and were then monitored longitudinally.

The rearrangement joins TRBV7-9 to TRBJ2-5; D might be TRBD1 (6 bases). What was sequenced was peripheral blood. This receptor was taken from a woman in her sixties with COVID-19, enrolled during active disease. The CDR3 bases are TGTGCCAGCAGCTTCACAGGGTACGAAGAGACCCAGTACTTC. It specifies CASSFTGYEETQYF.